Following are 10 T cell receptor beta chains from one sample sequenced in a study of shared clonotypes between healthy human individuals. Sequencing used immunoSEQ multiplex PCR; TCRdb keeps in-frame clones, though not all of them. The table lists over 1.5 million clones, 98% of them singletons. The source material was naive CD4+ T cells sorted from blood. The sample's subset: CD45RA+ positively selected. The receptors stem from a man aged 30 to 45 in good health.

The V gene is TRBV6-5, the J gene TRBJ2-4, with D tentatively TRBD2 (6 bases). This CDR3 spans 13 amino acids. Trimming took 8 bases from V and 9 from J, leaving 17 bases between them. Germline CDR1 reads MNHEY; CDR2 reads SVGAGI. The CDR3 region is CASHDPPGGIQYF. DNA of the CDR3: TGTGCCAGCCACGACCCTCCCGGGGGCATTCAGTACTTC.

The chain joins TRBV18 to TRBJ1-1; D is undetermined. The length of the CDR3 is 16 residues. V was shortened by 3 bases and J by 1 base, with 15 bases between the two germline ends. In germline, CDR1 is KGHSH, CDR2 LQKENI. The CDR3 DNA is TGTGCCAGCTCACCCCCTTCAGGAGGCCGGAACACTGAAGCTTTCTTT. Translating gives CASSPPSGGRNTEAFF.

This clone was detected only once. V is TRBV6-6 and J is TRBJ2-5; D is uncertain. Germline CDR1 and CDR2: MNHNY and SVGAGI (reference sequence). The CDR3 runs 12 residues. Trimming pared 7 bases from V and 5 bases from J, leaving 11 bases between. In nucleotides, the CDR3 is TGTGCCAGCACCCCTGGACGGGAGACCCAGTACTTC. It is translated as CASTPGRETQYF.

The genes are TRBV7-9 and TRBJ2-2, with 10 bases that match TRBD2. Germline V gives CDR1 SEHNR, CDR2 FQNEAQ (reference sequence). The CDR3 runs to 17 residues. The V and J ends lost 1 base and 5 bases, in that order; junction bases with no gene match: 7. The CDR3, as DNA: TGTGCCAGCAGCTTAGGGGCCCTAGCGGGGGTTACCGGGGAGCTGTTTTTT. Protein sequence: CASSLGALAGVTGELFF.

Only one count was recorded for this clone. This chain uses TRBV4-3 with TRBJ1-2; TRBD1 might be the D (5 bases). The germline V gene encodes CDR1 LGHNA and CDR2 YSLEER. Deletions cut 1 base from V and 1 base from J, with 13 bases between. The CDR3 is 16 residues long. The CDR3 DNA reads TGCGCCAGCAGCCAAGTAACGACAGTTCTTAACTATGGCTACACCTTC. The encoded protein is CASSQVTTVLNYGYTF.

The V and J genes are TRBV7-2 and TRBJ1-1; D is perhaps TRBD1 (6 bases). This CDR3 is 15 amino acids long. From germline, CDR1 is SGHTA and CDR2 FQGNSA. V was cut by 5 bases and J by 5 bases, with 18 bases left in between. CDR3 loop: CASSQTGYGGTEAFF. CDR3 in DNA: TGTGCCAGCAGCCAAACAGGGTATGGTGGTACTGAAGCTTTCTTT.

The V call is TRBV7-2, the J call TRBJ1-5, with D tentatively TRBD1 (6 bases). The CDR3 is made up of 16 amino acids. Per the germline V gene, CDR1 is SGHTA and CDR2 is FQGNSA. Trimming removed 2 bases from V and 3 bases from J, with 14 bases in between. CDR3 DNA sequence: TGTGCCAGCAGCTTAAGAGAAAGGGGGGCCAATCAGCCCCAGCATTTT. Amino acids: CASSLRERGANQPQHF.

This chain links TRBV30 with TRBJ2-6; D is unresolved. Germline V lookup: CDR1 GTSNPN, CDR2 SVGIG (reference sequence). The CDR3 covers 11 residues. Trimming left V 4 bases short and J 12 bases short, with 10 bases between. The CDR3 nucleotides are TGTGCCTGGATGGGGTCCGGCGTCCTGACTTTC. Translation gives CAWMGSGVLTF.

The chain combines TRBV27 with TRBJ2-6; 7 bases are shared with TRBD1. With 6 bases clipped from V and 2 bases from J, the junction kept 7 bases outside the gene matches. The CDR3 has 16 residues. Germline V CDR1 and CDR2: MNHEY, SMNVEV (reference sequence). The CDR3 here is CASSRLTGAGANVLTF. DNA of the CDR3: TGTGCCAGCAGCCGACTAACAGGGGCTGGGGCCAACGTCCTGACTTTC.

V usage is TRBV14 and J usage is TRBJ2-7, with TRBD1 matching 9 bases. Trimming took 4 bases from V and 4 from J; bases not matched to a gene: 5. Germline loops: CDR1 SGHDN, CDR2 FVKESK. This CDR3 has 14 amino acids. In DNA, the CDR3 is TGTGCCAGCAGCCCGGACAGGGGCGCTTACGAGCAGTACTTC. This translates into CASSPDRGAYEQYF.